This TCR beta chain was recovered during a study of shared clonotypes between healthy human individuals. Points from the study as a whole: When compared with the clonotypes that were shared by all four sorted-subset donors, the non-shared clonotypes turned out to have lower generation probabilities.

The CDR3 has 14 residues. Germline values: CDR1 SGHDT, CDR2 YYEEEE. The V end lost 1 base, the J end lost 4 bases, and 11 bases lay between the germline ends. A word on this clone: The antigen remains unidentified.

Only in-frame clones appear in the TCRdb table, and some are missing; sequencing was by immunoSEQ multiplex PCR. The top ten hold about 1.8% of the sample, which has about 2,200,000 clones, roughly 91% seen once. It was CD45RO-negative cells, positively selected for CCR7, that made up naive CD8 cells, with terminally differentiated effector memory CD45RA+ cells excluded. The specimen was naive CD8+ T cells from PBMCs. The TCR comes from a man between 18 and 35 years old in good health. Some clones in this sample may be carry-over from other donors' samples. V usage is TRBV5-6 and J usage is TRBJ1-1, with D unclear. CDR3: CASSLWRVGTEAFF. The CDR3 nucleotides are TGTGCCAGCAGCTTGTGGAGGGTGGGCACTGAAGCTTTCTTT.